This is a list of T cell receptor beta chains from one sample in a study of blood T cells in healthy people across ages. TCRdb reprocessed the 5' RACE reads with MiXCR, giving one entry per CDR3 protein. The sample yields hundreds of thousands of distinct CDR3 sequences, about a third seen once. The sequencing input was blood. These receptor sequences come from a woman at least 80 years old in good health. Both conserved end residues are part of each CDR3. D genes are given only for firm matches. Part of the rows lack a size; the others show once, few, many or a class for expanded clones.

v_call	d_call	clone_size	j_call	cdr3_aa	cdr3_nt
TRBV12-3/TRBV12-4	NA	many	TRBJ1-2	CASSISSQGAGGYTF	TGTGCCAGCAGTATCTCATCCCAGGGCGCGGGGGGCTACACCTTC
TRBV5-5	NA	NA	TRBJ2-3	CASSQATDMRYF	TGTGCCAGCAGCCAAGCTACAGATATGCGGTATTTT
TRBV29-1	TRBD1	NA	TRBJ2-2	CSARGQGMNTGELFF	TGCAGCGCTCGGGGACAGGGGATGAACACCGGGGAGCTGTTTTTT
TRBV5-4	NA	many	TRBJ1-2	CASSLARGTNYGYTF	TGTGCCAGCAGCCTCGCGAGGGGGACTAACTATGGCTACACCTTC
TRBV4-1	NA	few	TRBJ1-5	CASSQPGTLVQPQHF	TGCGCCAGCAGCCAGCCCGGGACTCTTGTGCAGCCCCAGCATTTT
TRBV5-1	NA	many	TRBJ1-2	CASSSVTAYGYTF	TGCGCCAGCAGCTCGGTGACGGCCTATGGCTACACCTTC
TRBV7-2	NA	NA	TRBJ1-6	CASSLEPGAVSPLHF	TGTGCCAGCAGCTTAGAACCGGGGGCGGTTTCACCCCTCCACTTT
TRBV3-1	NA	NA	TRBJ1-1	CASRQSGEATEAFF	TGTGCCAGCAGACAAAGTGGGGAGGCTACTGAAGCTTTCTTT
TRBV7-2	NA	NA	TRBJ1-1	CASSLGFRFEAFF	TGTGCCAGCAGCTTAGGATTCCGGTTTGAAGCTTTCTTT
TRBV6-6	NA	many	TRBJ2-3	CAVESRGEDTQYF	TGTGCCGTAGAAAGCCGAGGGGAAGATACGCAGTATTTT
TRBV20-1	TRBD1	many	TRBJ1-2	CSAKSLTGERSGYTF	TGCAGTGCTAAATCCCTCACAGGGGAGAGGAGTGGCTACACCTTC
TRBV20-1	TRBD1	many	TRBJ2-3	CSALQGWDTDTQYF	TGCAGTGCTTTACAGGGGTGGGACACAGATACGCAGTATTTT
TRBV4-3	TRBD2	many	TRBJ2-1	CASSQVLAWNEQFF	TGCGCCAGCAGCCAAGTACTAGCGTGGAATGAGCAGTTCTTC
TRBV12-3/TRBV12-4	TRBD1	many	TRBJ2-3	CASSSPGDRDTDTQYF	TGTGCCAGCAGTTCCCCCGGGGACAGGGACACAGATACGCAGTATTTT
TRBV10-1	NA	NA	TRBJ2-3	CASSEYLSGLDTQYF	TGCGCCAGCAGTGAGTATCTTTCGGGTTTGGATACGCAGTATTTT
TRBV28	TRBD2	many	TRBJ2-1	CASSPSGGATNEQFF	TGTGCCAGCAGCCCTAGCGGGGGGGCGACCAATGAGCAGTTCTTC
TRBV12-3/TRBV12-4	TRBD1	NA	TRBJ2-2	CASSSGSQGAGTGELFF	TGTGCCAGCAGTTCTGGATCACAGGGGGCAGGGACCGGGGAGCTGTTTTTT
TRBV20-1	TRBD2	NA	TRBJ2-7	CSARDPGVAGSYEQYF	TGCAGTGCTAGAGATCCTGGAGTAGCGGGTTCCTACGAGCAGTACTTC
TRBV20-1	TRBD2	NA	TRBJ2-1	CSAQNSGGYNEQFF	TGCAGTGCCCAAAATAGCGGGGGGTACAATGAGCAGTTCTTC
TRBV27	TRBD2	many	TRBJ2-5	CASSFGTVGAGGLETQYF	TGTGCCAGCAGTTTTGGGACAGTGGGTGCGGGGGGGCTGGAGACCCAGTACTTC
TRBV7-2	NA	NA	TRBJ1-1	CASSLTPWNTEAFF	TGTGCCAGCAGCTTGACACCCTGGAACACTGAAGCTTTCTTT
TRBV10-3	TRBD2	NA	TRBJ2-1	CAISDPTSGRANEQFF	TGTGCCATCAGTGACCCGACTAGCGGGAGGGCCAATGAGCAGTTCTTC
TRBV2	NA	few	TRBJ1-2	CASSVRGGYGYTF	TGTGCCAGCAGTGTACGGGGCGGCTATGGCTACACCTTC
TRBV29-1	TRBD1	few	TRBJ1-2	CSVGTPGQGKYYGYTF	TGCAGCGTAGGAACGCCGGGACAGGGGAAGTACTATGGCTACACCTTC
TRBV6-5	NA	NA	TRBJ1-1	CASSRRGSIYTEAFF	TGTGCCAGCAGCCGACGGGGCAGTATTTACACTGAAGCTTTCTTT
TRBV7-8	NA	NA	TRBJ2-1	CASSLDPLRPKFF	TGTGCCAGCAGCTTAGATCCCCTCCGTCCCAAGTTCTTC
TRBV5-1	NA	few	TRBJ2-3	CASSLDGVESDTRYF	TGCGCCAGCAGCTTGGACGGGGTAGAGTCAGATACGCGGTATTTT
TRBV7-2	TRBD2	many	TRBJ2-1	CASSLLGGAIHEQFF	TGTGCCAGCAGCTTACTCGGGGGGGCCATCCATGAGCAGTTCTTC
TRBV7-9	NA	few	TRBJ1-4	CASSLALGTEKLFF	TGTGCCAGCAGCTTAGCCCTCGGGACAGAAAAACTGTTTTTT
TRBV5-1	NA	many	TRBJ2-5	CASSSQGFGQETQYF	TGCGCCAGCAGCTCGCAAGGTTTCGGGCAAGAGACCCAGTACTTC
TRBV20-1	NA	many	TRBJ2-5	CSAATGRQETQYF	TGCAGTGCCGCGACAGGGAGGCAAGAGACCCAGTACTTC
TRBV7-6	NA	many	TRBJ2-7	CASSREADFLEQYF	TGTGCCAGCAGCCGCGAGGCAGATTTTCTCGAGCAGTACTTC
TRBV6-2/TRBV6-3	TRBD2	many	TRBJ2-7	CASSYVAGRASYEQYF	TGTGCCAGCAGTTACGTAGCGGGCAGAGCCTCCTACGAGCAGTACTTC
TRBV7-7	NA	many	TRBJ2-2	CASSLKEGGELFF	TGTGCTAGCAGCTTAAAGGAGGGCGGGGAGCTGTTTTTT
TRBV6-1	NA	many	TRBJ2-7	CASSEGGPYEQYF	TGTGCCAGCAGTGAAGGGGGGCCCTACGAGCAGTACTTC
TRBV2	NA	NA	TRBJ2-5	CASSVQGSGEQYF	TGTGCCAGCAGTGTACAGGGTTCGGGAGAGCAGTACTTC
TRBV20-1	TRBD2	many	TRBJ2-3	CSAAAGVADTQYF	TGCAGTGCCGCAGCGGGGGTCGCAGATACGCAGTATTTT
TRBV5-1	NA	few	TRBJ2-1	CASMSGSREQFF	TGCGCCAGCATGTCAGGTAGCCGGGAGCAGTTCTTC
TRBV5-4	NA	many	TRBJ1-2	CASSLVRQMGDYGYTF	TGTGCCAGCAGCTTGGTGCGACAAATGGGAGACTATGGCTACACCTTC
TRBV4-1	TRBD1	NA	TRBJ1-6	CASSPGTVVNSPLHF	TGCGCCAGCAGCCCGGGGACAGTGGTTAATTCACCCCTCCACTTT
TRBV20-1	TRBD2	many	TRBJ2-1	CSASPLAGGYNEQFF	TGCAGTGCTAGCCCTCTAGCGGGGGGCTACAATGAGCAGTTCTTC
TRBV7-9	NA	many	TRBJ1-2	CASSPSEGPAYGYTF	TGTGCCAGCAGCCCATCCGAGGGCCCGGCCTATGGCTACACCTTC
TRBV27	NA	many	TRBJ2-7	CASSTGQLYEQYF	TGTGCCAGCAGTACCGGACAGCTCTACGAGCAGTACTTC
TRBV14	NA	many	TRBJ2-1	CASSQVGRESYNEQFF	TGTGCCAGCAGCCAAGTAGGCAGGGAGTCCTACAATGAGCAGTTCTTC
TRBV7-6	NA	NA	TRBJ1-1	CASSLTGRMNTEAFF	TGTGCCAGCAGCTTAACGGGGAGAATGAACACTGAAGCTTTCTTT
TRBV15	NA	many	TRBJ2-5	CATSSTDREGETQYF	TGTGCCACCAGCTCCACGGACAGGGAGGGAGAGACCCAGTACTTC
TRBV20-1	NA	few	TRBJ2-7	CSASPLVATYNEQYF	TGCAGTGCTAGTCCCCTAGTGGCTACCTACAATGAGCAGTACTTC
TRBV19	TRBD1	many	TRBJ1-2	CASKGTGGEDGYTF	TGTGCCTCTAAGGGGACAGGGGGAGAGGATGGCTACACCTTC
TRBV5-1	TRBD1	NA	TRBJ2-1	CASSPRTGIGNEQFF	TGCGCCAGCAGCCCCAGGACAGGGATCGGCAATGAGCAGTTCTTC
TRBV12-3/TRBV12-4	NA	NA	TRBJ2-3	CASRPRVGADTQYF	TGTGCCAGCAGGCCCAGGGTCGGAGCAGATACGCAGTATTTT
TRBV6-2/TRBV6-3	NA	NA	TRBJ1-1	CASRNGGMNTEAFF	TGTGCCAGCAGGAACGGGGGCATGAACACTGAAGCTTTCTTT
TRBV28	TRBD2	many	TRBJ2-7	CASSLGAGGDEQYF	TGTGCCAGCAGCCTGGGGGCGGGGGGCGACGAGCAGTACTTC
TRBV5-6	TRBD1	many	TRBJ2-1	CASSPAGGYEQFF	TGTGCCAGCAGCCCCGCAGGGGGCTATGAGCAGTTCTTC
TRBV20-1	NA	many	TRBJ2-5	CSAPPSGLQETQYF	TGCAGTGCTCCCCCGTCGGGGCTCCAAGAGACCCAGTACTTC
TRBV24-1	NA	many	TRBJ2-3	CATSDYQADTQYF	TGTGCCACCAGTGATTACCAAGCAGATACGCAGTATTTT
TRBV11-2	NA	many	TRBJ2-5	CASSLGWETQYF	TGTGCCAGCTCCTTGGGGTGGGAGACCCAGTACTTC
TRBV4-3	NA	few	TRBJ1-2	CASSQTGTGLYGHTF	TGCGCCAGCAGCCAAACAGGGACTGGACTCTATGGCCACACCTTC
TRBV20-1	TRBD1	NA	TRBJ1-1	CSAQAQGAHTEAFF	TGCAGTGCCCAAGCACAGGGGGCGCACACTGAAGCTTTCTTT
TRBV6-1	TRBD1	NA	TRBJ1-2	CASSKVRPVTGDYGYTF	TGTGCCAGCAGTAAGGTCAGACCCGTGACAGGGGATTACGGCTACACCTTC